The 28 T cell receptor beta chains given below trace back to one sample, sequenced in a study of blood T cell repertoires in COVID-19. Method: immunoSEQ multiplex PCR; TCRdb's copy keeps in-frame clones and lacks some. The sample lists about 310,000 clones; roughly nine tenths were seen once. Material for sequencing was PBMCs or T cells enriched from blood (not recorded which). These TCRs come from a man between 60 and 75 years old who had recovered from COVID-19.

The rearrangement uses TRBV7-3 and TRBJ2-1, with D possibly being TRBD1 (6 bases). The CDR3 contains 15 residues. CDR1 and CDR2 (germline): SGHTA, FQGTGA. Trimming cost V 5 bases and J 2 bases, with 13 bases left between them. CDR3 bases: TGTGCCAGCAGCCCCCCGGACAGCACCTACAATGAGCAGTTCTTC. It specifies CASSPPDSTYNEQFF.

This clone has only a few counts. J is TRBJ2-3 and V is TRBV11-3, with 10 nucleotides matching TRBD2. Trimming removed 3 bases from V and 5 bases from J; junction bases left unmatched: 14. In germline, CDR1 is SGHNT, CDR2 YENEEA. The CDR3 is 18 amino acids. The CDR3 here is CASSLGSSGRSGIDTQYF. DNA of the CDR3: TGTGCCAGCAGCTTGGGGTCTAGCGGGAGAAGTGGAATAGATACGCAGTATTTT.

This chain links TRBV5-1 with TRBJ2-1, with 7 bases matching TRBD2. The CDR3 loop spans 14 amino acids. The V and J ends lost 2 bases and 5 bases, in that order; junction bases with no gene match: 4. The V gene's germline CDR1 is SGHRS and CDR2 YFSETQ. The CDR3 spells CASSFSGQNNEQFF. CDR3 DNA: TGCGCCAGCAGCTTTAGCGGGCAGAACAATGAGCAGTTCTTC.

This chain joins TRBV7-9 and TRBJ2-1, with D maybe TRBD2 (7 bases). Trimming cost V 11 bases and J 8 bases, with 16 bases left between them. This CDR3 is 12 amino acids long. Germline V gene data show CDR1 as SEHNR and CDR2 as FQNEAQ (reference sequence). Here the CDR3 reads CASSRGADEQFF. DNA of the CDR3: TGTGCCTCATCTCGGGGGGCTGATGAGCAGTTCTTC.

V usage is TRBV24-1 and J usage is TRBJ1-1; D perhaps matches TRBD1 (5 bases). V lost 3 bases, J lost 1 base, and 11 bases lay in between. Germline V lookup: CDR1 KGHDR, CDR2 SFDVKD. This CDR3 is built from 15 residues. The CDR3 DNA follows: TGTGCCACCAGTGATCCCTCCGGGGGGAACACTGAAGCTTTCTTT. The encoded protein is CATSDPSGGNTEAFF.

This clone appeared a few times. The chain couples TRBV5-8 to TRBJ1-6, with D possibly TRBD1 on 6 matching bases. This CDR3 is 16 amino acids long. Trimming took off 0 bases at V and 7 bases at J, with 14 bases between the two ends. Germline V CDR1 and CDR2: SGHTS, YDEGEE. The CDR3 here is CASSLEQGNSNSPLHF. The CDR3 region has the DNA TGTGCCAGCAGCTTGGAGCAGGGGAACTCGAATTCACCCCTCCACTTT. Together with reference TRBV5-8 and TRBJ1-6, the CDR3 gives the full variable domain: EAGVTQSPTHLIKTRGQQATLRCSPISGHTSVYWYQQALGLGLQFLLWYDEGEERNRGNFPPRFSGRQFPNYSSELNVNALELEDSALYLCASSLEQGNSNSPLHFGNGTRLTVT.

The genes are TRBV24-1 and TRBJ2-4; the match to TRBD1 covers 9 bases. The CDR3 runs to 16 residues. J was trimmed by 3 bases and V by 4 bases; bases with no gene match: 6. CDR1 and CDR2 from the germline V gene are KGHDR and SFDVKD. DNA of the CDR3: TGTGCCACCAGTGAGGCGGGACAGGGCGACAAAAACATTCAGTACTTC. This encodes CATSEAGQGDKNIQYF.

This chain links TRBV15 with TRBJ2-1; 10 bases align to TRBD1. Trimming cost V 1 base and J 7 bases; bases outside gene matches: 10. The CDR3 length is 17 residues. Germline values: CDR1 LNHNV, CDR2 YYDKDF (reference sequence). The CDR3 here is CATSRVPTGGADNEQFF. In DNA form, the CDR3 reads TGTGCCACCAGCAGAGTACCGACAGGGGGCGCGGATAATGAGCAGTTCTTC.

The rearrangement links TRBV4-1 to TRBJ2-5; 11 bases map to TRBD2. Trimming cost V 5 bases and J 2 bases; bases outside gene matches: 7. This CDR3 has 16 residues. Germline V gene sequence: CDR1 MGHRA, CDR2 YSYEKL. As DNA, the CDR3 is TGCGCCAGCAGCTACGGACTAGCGGGTAATCAAGAGACCCAGTACTTC. Translation gives CASSYGLAGNQETQYF.

This rearrangement joins TRBV7-2 to TRBJ2-3; TRBD2 matches 7 bases. The germline CDR1 and CDR2 sequences are SGHTA and FQGNSA. The CDR3 has 15 amino acids. With 5 bases clipped from V and 0 bases from J, the junction kept 5 bases outside the gene matches. CDR3 sequence: CASSLGGVSTDTQYF. The CDR3 nucleotides are TGTGCCAGCAGCCTGGGGGGGGTCAGCACAGATACGCAGTATTTT.

The CDR3 reads CASSGRGPTNEKLFF. The CDR3, as DNA: TGCGCCAGCAGTGGCAGGGGACCAACTAATGAAAAACTGTTTTTT. The rearrangement joins TRBV10-2 to TRBJ1-4; tentatively, D is TRBD1 (6 bases). V dropped 4 bases and J dropped 0 bases, with 9 bases sitting between them. The CDR3 is 15 amino acids. The germline gives CDR1 WSHSY, CDR2 SAAADI.

The CDR3 reads CSAERGTGSEQFF. The DNA for the CDR3 is TGCAGCGCCGAGCGGGGGACAGGGAGCGAGCAGTTCTTC. The chain has TRBV29-1 and TRBJ2-1, with D perhaps TRBD1 (9 bases). The V and J ends lost 7 bases and 10 bases respectively, with 20 bases between them. Germline V lookup: CDR1 SQVTM, CDR2 ANQGSEA. The CDR3 length is 13 residues.

The chain recombines TRBV24-1 with TRBJ2-1; 14 bases are shared with TRBD2. V gave up 4 bases and J gave up 9 bases; unmatched junction bases: 10. This CDR3 spans 17 amino acids. Germline values: CDR1 KGHDR, CDR2 SFDVKD. For the CDR3, the DNA is TGTGCCACCAGTGACCCAGGGACTAGCGGGAGAGTAGGTGAGCAGTTCTTC. Protein: CATSDPGTSGRVGEQFF.

CDR3 loop: CASSLRGGDGYTF. In nucleotides, the CDR3 is TGTGCCAGCAGTTTAAGAGGGGGCGATGGCTACACCTTC. This chain uses TRBV27 with TRBJ1-2; TRBD1 matches at 7 bases. Germline CDR1 and CDR2: MNHEY and SMNVEV (reference sequence). This CDR3 spans 13 amino acids. V trimming: 2 bases; J trimming: 6 bases; junction bases outside the gene matches: 3.

J is TRBJ2-7 and V is TRBV29-1; D possibly corresponds to TRBD2 (6 bases). Germline CDR1 and CDR2: SQVTM and ANQGSEA. Trimming removed 1 base from V and 7 bases from J, with 14 bases in between. The CDR3 totals 13 residues. CDR3 DNA: TGCAGCGTTGAAGCGGGCGCGGGGAATGAGCAGTACTTC. This encodes CSVEAGAGNEQYF.

The chain has TRBV27 and TRBJ2-7; 8 bases line up with TRBD2. Germline V gene data show CDR1 as MNHEY and CDR2 as SMNVEV (reference sequence). The J segment lost 5 bases and the V segment lost 4 bases, leaving 7 bases of the junction unmatched. This CDR3 has 14 residues. The CDR3 region has the DNA TGTGCCAGCAGTTCAGCGGGAGATGAGGACGAGCAGTACTTC. Its protein is CASSSAGDEDEQYF.

The genes are TRBV7-3 and TRBJ2-1, with 11 bases fitting TRBD2. The V gene end was trimmed by 5 bases and the J gene end by 4 bases; junction bases not matched to a gene: 10. The CDR3 totals 17 residues. CDR1 SGHTA and CDR2 FQGTGA come from the germline V gene. In DNA, the CDR3 is TGTGCCAGCAGCCCGATCAACTTAGCGGGAGGGTACAATGAGCAGTTCTTC. Translating it yields CASSPINLAGGYNEQFF.

This clone has just one count. The chain couples TRBV5-1 to TRBJ2-7; the match to TRBD2 covers 9 bases. The germline CDR1 and CDR2 sequences are SGHRS and YFSETQ. V gave up 4 bases and J gave up 4 bases; unmatched junction bases: 9. This CDR3 is built from 15 residues. The DNA for the CDR3 is TGCGCCAGCAGCCCATTGGCTAGCGGGACATACGAGCAGTACTTC. Its translation: CASSPLASGTYEQYF. The full variable domain, its missing parts supplied by reference TRBV5-1 and TRBJ2-7, is KAGVTQTPRYLIKTRGQQVTLSCSPISGHRSVSWYQQTPGQGLQFLFEYFSETQRNKGNFPGRFSGRQFSNSRSEMNVSTLELGDSALYLCASSPLASGTYEQYFGPGTRLTVT.

The V call is TRBV9, the J call TRBJ1-1; 8 nucleotides align to TRBD1. Germline V lookup: CDR1 SGDLS, CDR2 YYNGEE. The CDR3 sequence is 14 residues long. V lost 3 bases to trimming and J lost 3 bases; unmatched junction nucleotides: 4. The CDR3 DNA follows: TGTGCCAGCAGCGGACAGGGGTCGGACACTGAAGCTTTCTTT. It yields the protein CASSGQGSDTEAFF.

The J gene is TRBJ2-1, the V gene TRBV27; 9 bases map to TRBD2. The J segment lost 1 base and the V segment lost 5 bases, leaving 12 bases of the junction unmatched. CDR3 length: 18 amino acids. Germline CDR1 is MNHEY and CDR2 is SMNVEV (reference sequence). Here the CDR3 DNA reads TGTGCCAGCAGTCTTCGAGGGGTAGCGGGAGTTTCCTACAATGAGCAGTTCTTC. Its protein product is CASSLRGVAGVSYNEQFF.

J is TRBJ2-7 and V is TRBV7-9; TRBD2 matches 14 bases. This CDR3 has 18 residues. Germline values: CDR1 SEHNR, CDR2 FQNEAQ (reference sequence). J was trimmed by 5 bases and V by 5 bases; bases with no gene match: 14. This CDR3 is CASSTGLAGGRGLDEQYF. DNA of the CDR3: TGTGCCAGCAGCACCGGACTAGCGGGAGGACGTGGACTGGACGAGCAGTACTTC.

V and J are TRBV5-8 and TRBJ1-1; D gene ambiguous. The CDR3 spans 17 residues. Trimming pared 0 bases from V and 3 bases from J, leaving 18 bases between. Per the germline V gene, CDR1 is SGHTS and CDR2 is YDEGEE. Written as DNA, the CDR3 is TGTGCCAGCAGCTTGGATGGGTGGAATCACCTAGACACTGAAGCTTTCTTT. Protein: CASSLDGWNHLDTEAFF. The whole variable domain, filled in from reference TRBV5-8 and TRBJ1-1, reads EAGVTQSPTHLIKTRGQQATLRCSPISGHTSVYWYQQALGLGLQFLLWYDEGEERNRGNFPPRFSGRQFPNYSSELNVNALELEDSALYLCASSLDGWNHLDTEAFFGQGTRLTVV.

The chain couples TRBV4-1 to TRBJ2-7; tentatively, D is TRBD2 (6 bases). V lost 7 bases, J lost 0 bases, and 13 bases lay in between. This CDR3 contains 14 residues. The germline V gene has CDR1 MGHRA and CDR2 YSYEKL. DNA for the CDR3: TGCGCCAGCAAATCGCGGGGCGCCTCCTACGAGCAGTACTTC. Translating gives CASKSRGASYEQYF.

V is TRBV24-1 and J is TRBJ1-1; 7 positions agree with TRBD1. This CDR3 has 13 residues. The germline CDR1 and CDR2 sequences are KGHDR and SFDVKD. V trimming: 4 bases; J trimming: 8 bases; junction bases outside the gene matches: 6. CDR3 bases: TGTGCCACCAGTGACCACAGGGGCGCCGAAGCTTTCTTT. Its translation: CATSDHRGAEAFF.

CDR3: CASSQWGQTSPGELFF. Written as DNA, the CDR3 is TGTGCCAGCAGCCAATGGGGACAAACTAGTCCCGGGGAGCTGTTTTTT. This sequence joins TRBV11-1 and TRBJ2-2, with D perhaps matching TRBD1 (6 bases). Germline V gives CDR1 SGHAT, CDR2 FQDESV (reference sequence). This CDR3 has 16 amino acids. Trimming took 5 bases from V and 6 from J, leaving 19 bases between them.

The chain recombines TRBV9 with TRBJ1-6, with D unclear. The germline V gene encodes CDR1 SGDLS and CDR2 YYNGEE. This CDR3 comprises 15 residues. The V gene lost 0 bases and the J gene lost 6 bases, with 10 bases spanning the gap. The CDR3 sequence is CASSVETSGNSPLHF. The CDR3, as DNA: TGTGCCAGCAGCGTAGAGACATCTGGTAATTCACCCCTCCACTTT.

The V call is TRBV12-3 or TRBV12-4, the J call TRBJ2-1, with 12 bases identical to TRBD1. The CDR3 is 13 residues long. The trim removed 6 bases at V and 9 bases at J, leaving 3 bases unmatched. The chain's CDR3 is CASRGTGGPEQFF. The DNA for the CDR3 is TGTGCCAGCAGGGGGACAGGGGGCCCTGAGCAGTTCTTC.

The chain couples TRBV12-5 to TRBJ2-3; 8 positions match TRBD2. The CDR3 sequence is 19 residues long. Trimming at V came to 2 bases and at J to 3 bases, leaving 16 bases not matched to a gene. From germline, CDR1 is LGHNT and CDR2 FRNRAP. The CDR3 DNA reads as TGTGCTAGTGGTTTGATTGAACAAGGTAGCGGGATTGGTACAGATACGCAGTATTTT. This encodes CASGLIEQGSGIGTDTQYF.